Reported below is one T cell receptor beta chain. Looked up from germline, CDR1 is SGHNT and CDR2 is YYREEE (reference sequence). The CDR3 is 15 residues long. The trim removed 4 bases at V and 0 bases at J, leaving 3 bases unmatched. These data come from a study of blood T cell repertoires in COVID-19. Assay: immunoSEQ multiplex PCR; the TCRdb copy retains only in-frame clones and omits some. The sample yields 290,000 or so clones, around 90% seen once. Source material: PBMCs or T cells enriched from blood (not recorded which). This sequence joins TRBV5-4 and TRBJ2-7, with TRBD2 matching over 11 bases. This receptor was identified in a woman aged 25-40 years who had recovered from COVID-19. The CDR3 sequence is CASSQGLADSYEQYF. The DNA for the CDR3 is TGTGCCAGCAGCCAGGGACTAGCGGACTCCTACGAGCAGTACTTC.